This TCR beta chain derives from a study of T-cell reconstitution after alpha-beta-depleted transplantation in children. Study findings and constraints: By one year post-transplant, T-cell counts and diversity largely arose from T cells that were newly produced.

A library of TCRbeta sequences, prepared with unique molecular identifiers, was generated. Each CDR3 protein is one row after TCRdb ran MiXCR on the PCR reads. The repertoire holds 800,000 to 1,000,000 distinct CDR3 sequences, roughly 29% seen once, with under 30% in the top ten. V was pared by 6 bases and J by 4 bases, with 6 bases between. This CDR3 is built from 12 residues. This clonotype occurred many times. Its antigen is not identified. The clonotype was recovered from a boy younger than two who had a stem cell transplant for SCID, so the T cells may come from the graft donor. The sequencing used PBMCs, mostly from graft donor cells, collected 360 days after TCRalphabeta/CD19-depleted stem cell transplant. V usage is TRBV12-3 or TRBV12-4 and J usage is TRBJ2-2; D remains ambiguous. The CDR3 sequence is CASSPSTGELFF. The CDR3 DNA is TGTGCCAGCAGCCCGTCCACCGGGGAGCTGTTTTTT.